This T cell receptor beta chain stems from a study of blood T cell repertoires in COVID-19. TCRdb keeps only in-frame clones here, not all; method: immunoSEQ multiplex PCR. Among approximately 260,000 clones listed, about 80% were seen once. Per germline, CDR1 SGHDT and CDR2 YYEEEE. The V end was cut by 2 bases, the J end by 1 base, with 10 bases between. This CDR3 spans 15 amino acids. This clone was seen a handful of times. The chain uses TRBV5-6 and TRBJ1-5, with D perhaps TRBD1 (6 bases). The TCR originated in a man aged 25 to 40 with acute COVID-19. The sequenced sample was PBMCs or T cells enriched from blood (not recorded which). This CDR3 reads CASSFGRGSNQPQHF. The CDR3 coding sequence is TGTGCCAGCAGCTTTGGTAGGGGGAGCAATCAGCCCCAGCATTTT.